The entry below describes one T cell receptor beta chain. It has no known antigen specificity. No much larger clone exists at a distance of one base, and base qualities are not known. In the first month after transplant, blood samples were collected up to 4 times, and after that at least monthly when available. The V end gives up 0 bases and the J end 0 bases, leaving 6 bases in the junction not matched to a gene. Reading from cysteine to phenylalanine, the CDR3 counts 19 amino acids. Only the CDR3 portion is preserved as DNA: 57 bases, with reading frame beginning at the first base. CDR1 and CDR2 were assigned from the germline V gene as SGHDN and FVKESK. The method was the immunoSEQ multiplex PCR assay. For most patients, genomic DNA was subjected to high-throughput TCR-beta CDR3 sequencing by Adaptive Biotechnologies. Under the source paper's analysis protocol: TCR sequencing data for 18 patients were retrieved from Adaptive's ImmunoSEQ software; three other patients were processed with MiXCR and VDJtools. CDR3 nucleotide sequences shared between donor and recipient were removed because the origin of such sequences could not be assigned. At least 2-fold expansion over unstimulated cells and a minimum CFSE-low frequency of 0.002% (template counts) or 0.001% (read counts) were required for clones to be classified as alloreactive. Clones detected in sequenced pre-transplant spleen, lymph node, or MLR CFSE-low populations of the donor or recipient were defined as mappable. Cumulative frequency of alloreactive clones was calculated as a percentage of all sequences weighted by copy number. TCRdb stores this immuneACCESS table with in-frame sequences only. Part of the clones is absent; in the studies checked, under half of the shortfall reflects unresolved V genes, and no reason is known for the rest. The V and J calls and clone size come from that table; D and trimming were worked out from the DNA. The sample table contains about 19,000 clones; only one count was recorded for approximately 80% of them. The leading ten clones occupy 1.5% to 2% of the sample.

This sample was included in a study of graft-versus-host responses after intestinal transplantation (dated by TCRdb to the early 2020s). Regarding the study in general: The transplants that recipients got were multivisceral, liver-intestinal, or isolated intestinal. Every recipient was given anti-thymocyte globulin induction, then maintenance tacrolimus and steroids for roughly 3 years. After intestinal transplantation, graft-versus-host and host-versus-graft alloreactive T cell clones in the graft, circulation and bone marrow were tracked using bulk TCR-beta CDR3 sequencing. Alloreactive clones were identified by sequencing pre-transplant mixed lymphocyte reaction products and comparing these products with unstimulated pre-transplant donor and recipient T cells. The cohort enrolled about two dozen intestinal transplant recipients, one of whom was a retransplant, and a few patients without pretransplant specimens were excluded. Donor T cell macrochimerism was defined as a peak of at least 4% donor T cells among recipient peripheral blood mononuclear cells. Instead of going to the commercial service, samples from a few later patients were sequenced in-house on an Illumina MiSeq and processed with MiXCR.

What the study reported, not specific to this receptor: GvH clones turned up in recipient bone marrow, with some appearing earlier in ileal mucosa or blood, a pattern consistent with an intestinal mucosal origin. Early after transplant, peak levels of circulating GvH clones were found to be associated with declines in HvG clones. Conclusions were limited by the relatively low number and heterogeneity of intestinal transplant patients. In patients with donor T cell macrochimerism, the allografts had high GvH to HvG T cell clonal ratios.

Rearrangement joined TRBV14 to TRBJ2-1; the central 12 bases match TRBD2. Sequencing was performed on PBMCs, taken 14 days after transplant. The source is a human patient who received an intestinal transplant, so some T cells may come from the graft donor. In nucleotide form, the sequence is TGTGCCAGCAGCCAAGATTGGCTAGCGGGGGGGAGCTCCTACAATGAGCAGTTCTTC. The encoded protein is CASSQDWLAGGSSYNEQFF. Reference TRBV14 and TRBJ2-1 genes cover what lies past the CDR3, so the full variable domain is EAGVTQFPSHSVIEKGQTVTLRCDPISGHDNLYWYRRVMGKEIKFLLHFVKESKQDESGMPNNRFLAERTGGTYSTLKVQPAELEDSGVYFCASSQDWLAGGSSYNEQFFGPGTRLTVL.